These 30 T cell receptor beta chains came from one sample sequenced in a study of long-term antiretroviral therapy in people with HIV. Samples were assayed with immunoSEQ v3.0 at survey level. Here immunoSEQ multiplex PCR was the method, and the copy in TCRdb shows in-frame clones only, minus some. The sample lists some 29,000 clones, 80% to 90% occurring once. This material consisted of unsorted PBMCs, taken 3.2 years before starting antiretroviral therapy. The receptor set was obtained from a man aged 45-60 years with HIV.

The chain couples TRBV18 to TRBJ1-4; 11 bases are a match to TRBD1. CDR3 length: 14 amino acids. Germline CDR1 reads KGHSH; CDR2 reads LQKENI. With 3 bases clipped from V and 8 bases from J, the junction kept 2 bases outside the gene matches. DNA for the CDR3: TGTGCCAGCTCACCCGGGACAGGGGGAGAAAAACTGTTTTTT. Encoded protein: CASSPGTGGEKLFF.

The chain combines TRBV27 with TRBJ2-5, with TRBD2 matching over 9 bases. Germline CDR1 is MNHEY and CDR2 is SMNVEV (reference sequence). The CDR3 is made up of 16 amino acids. J was trimmed by 5 bases and V by 3 bases; bases with no gene match: 10. Here the CDR3 DNA reads TGTGCCAGCAGTTTGAGTTTTAGCGGGAGACAGGAGACCCAGTACTTC. This translates into CASSLSFSGRQETQYF.

The chain recombines TRBV6-1 with TRBJ1-2, with 7 bases fitting TRBD1. V shed 6 bases and J 5 bases; nucleotides not matched to a gene: 6. This CDR3 spans 13 amino acids. Germline V gene data show CDR1 as MNHNS and CDR2 as SASEGT. For the CDR3, the DNA is TGTGCCAGCAGGGCCCAACAGGGGTATGGCTACACCTTC. Translated, it gives CASRAQQGYGYTF.

This chain connects TRBV5-4 to TRBJ2-5, with D possibly matching TRBD1 (5 bases). This CDR3 has 13 amino acids. V was trimmed by 2 bases and J by 4 bases, leaving 9 bases between them. The germline V gene has CDR1 SGHNT and CDR2 YYREEE (reference sequence). CDR3 nucleotide sequence: TGTGCCAGCAGCTTACAGGTCCGAGAGACCCAGTACTTC. Translation gives CASSLQVRETQYF.

This chain connects TRBV6-5 to TRBJ2-1, with 8 bases lining up with TRBD2. From germline, CDR1 is MNHEY and CDR2 SVGAGI. V trimming: 2 bases; J trimming: 3 bases; junction bases outside the gene matches: 3. The CDR3 is 15 residues long. The CDR3, as DNA: TGTGCCAGCAGTTACCGGGGGGGTCGCTACAATGAGCAGTTCTTC. It codes for CASSYRGGRYNEQFF.

V gene TRBV27 combines with J gene TRBJ2-6, with 8 bases that match TRBD1. V gave up 6 bases and J gave up 1 base; unmatched junction bases: 5. Germline V gene data show CDR1 as MNHEY and CDR2 as SMNVEV (reference sequence). The CDR3 spans 16 residues. DNA for the CDR3: TGTGCCAGCAGACGGACAGGGATGTCTGGGGCCAACGTCCTGACTTTC. Amino acid sequence: CASRRTGMSGANVLTF.

The gene calls are TRBV28 and TRBJ2-4, with D tentatively TRBD1 (5 bases). Germline V gives CDR1 MDHEN, CDR2 SYDVKM. Trimming took 2 bases from V and 3 from J, leaving 14 bases between them. This CDR3 comprises 16 residues. This CDR3 reads CASSLRADSYKNIQYF. In nucleotides, the CDR3 is TGTGCCAGCAGTTTAAGGGCCGACAGCTACAAAAACATTCAGTACTTC.

This chain connects TRBV5-1 to TRBJ1-6, with 11 nucleotides matching TRBD1. The germline CDR1 and CDR2 sequences are SGHRS and YFSETQ. The CDR3 is 15 amino acids. Losses at the gene ends were 6 bases for V and 10 bases for J; bases not matched to a gene: 9. CDR3 in amino acids: CASTMQGTGGSPLHF. The CDR3 nucleotides are TGCGCCAGCACAATGCAGGGGACAGGGGGATCACCCCTCCACTTT. The variable domain in full, with the rest retrieved from reference TRBV5-1 and TRBJ1-6, is KAGVTQTPRYLIKTRGQQVTLSCSPISGHRSVSWYQQTPGQGLQFLFEYFSETQRNKGNFPGRFSGRQFSNSRSEMNVSTLELGDSALYLCASTMQGTGGSPLHFGNGTRLTVT.

The rearrangement joins TRBV19 to TRBJ1-1, with D tentatively TRBD1 (6 bases). Looked up from germline, CDR1 is LNHDA and CDR2 is SQIVND (reference sequence). The CDR3 has 16 amino acids. The V gene lost 3 bases and the J gene lost 0 bases, with 14 bases spanning the gap. CDR3 sequence: CASSIGGGRMNTEAFF. The CDR3, as DNA: TGTGCCAGTAGTATCGGAGGGGGGAGGATGAACACTGAAGCTTTCTTT.

The rearrangement joins TRBV7-8 to TRBJ1-2; tentative D call: TRBD1 (6 bases). Trimming stripped 0 bases from V and 4 bases from J, with 15 bases between. The CDR3 runs to 16 residues. The germline V gene has CDR1 SGHVS and CDR2 FQNEAQ. CDR3 sequence: CASSLALGGAGYGYTF. In nucleotides, the CDR3 is TGTGCCAGCAGCTTAGCCCTAGGGGGGGCCGGCTATGGCTACACCTTC.

This chain uses TRBV29-1 with TRBJ1-3; D possibly corresponds to TRBD1 (5 bases). Trimming took 3 bases from V and 0 from J, leaving 9 bases between them. Germline V gene lookup returns CDR1 SQVTM and CDR2 ANQGSEA. CDR3 length: 14 amino acids. CDR3 DNA sequence: TGCAGCGTTGATAGGGGAGTCTCTGGAAACACCATATATTTT. Translated, it gives CSVDRGVSGNTIYF. The full variable domain, its missing parts supplied by reference TRBV29-1 and TRBJ1-3, is SAVISQKPSRDICQRGTSLTIQCQVDSQVTMMFWYRQQPGQSLTLIATANQGSEATYESGFVIDKFPISRPNLTFSTLTVSNMSPEDSSIYLCSVDRGVSGNTIYFGEGSWLTVV.

For the CDR3, the DNA is TGTGCCAGCAGTCCACATTATGAGACAGGGGGCACTGGCTACACCTTC. Translation gives CASSPHYETGGTGYTF. The gene calls are TRBV27 and TRBJ1-2, with 10 bases matching TRBD1. CDR1 is MNHEY, CDR2 SMNVEV, per germline (reference sequence). With 5 bases clipped from V and 7 bases from J, the junction kept 13 bases outside the gene matches. This CDR3 has 16 residues.

This chain links TRBV4-2 with TRBJ2-5; 7 nucleotides line up with TRBD2. J gave up 2 bases and V 4 bases, and 13 bases lay outside the gene matches. Germline loops: CDR1 LGHNA, CDR2 YNFKEQ. This CDR3 spans 17 amino acids. For the CDR3, the DNA is TGTGCCAGCAGCCCCGGGAGGACTACCCTAGAGCAAGAGACCCAGTACTTC. Protein sequence: CASSPGRTTLEQETQYF.

V usage is TRBV29-1 and J usage is TRBJ2-6, with D perhaps TRBD1 (6 bases). Germline V gene data show CDR1 as SQVTM and CDR2 as ANQGSEA. Trimming left V 6 bases short and J 0 bases short, with 9 bases between. This CDR3 is built from 14 residues. The CDR3 region is CSVQQGSGANVLTF. The CDR3, as DNA: TGCAGCGTGCAACAGGGCTCTGGGGCCAACGTCCTGACTTTC. The whole variable domain, filled in from reference TRBV29-1 and TRBJ2-6, reads SAVISQKPSRDICQRGTSLTIQCQVDSQVTMMFWYRQQPGQSLTLIATANQGSEATYESGFVIDKFPISRPNLTFSTLTVSNMSPEDSSIYLCSVQQGSGANVLTFGAGSRLTVL.

The V and J genes are TRBV9 and TRBJ2-7; a weak D match, TRBD2 (5 bases). Trimming removed 3 bases at V and 3 bases at J, with 19 bases between. Per germline, CDR1 SGDLS and CDR2 YYNGEE. There are 16 residues in the CDR3. Written as DNA, the CDR3 is TGTGCCAGCAGCGAGAGGGAGACCCTGGGGAGCTACGAGCAGTACTTC. Protein sequence: CASSERETLGSYEQYF. Using reference TRBV9 and TRBJ2-7 for the parts outside the CDR3, the full variable domain is DSGVTQTPKHLITATGQRVTLRCSPRSGDLSVYWYQQSLDQGLQFLIQYYNGEERAKGNILERFSAQQFPDLHSELNLSSLELGDSALYFCASSERETLGSYEQYFGPGTRLTVT.

The chain joins TRBV10-1 to TRBJ2-7, with D perhaps matching TRBD2 (6 bases). From germline, CDR1 is WNHNN and CDR2 SYGVQD (reference sequence). The CDR3 loop spans 13 amino acids. V lost 6 bases to trimming and J lost 2 bases, with 11 bases between them. In DNA form, the CDR3 reads TGCGCCAGCAGCGCGGGGCGAACCTACGAGCAGTACTTC. Residues: CASSAGRTYEQYF.

The J gene is TRBJ2-7, the V gene TRBV2; 8 bases match TRBD1. The J segment lost 2 bases and the V segment lost 6 bases, leaving 9 bases of the junction unmatched. The CDR3 has 15 residues. Germline lookup yields CDR1 SNHLY and CDR2 FYNNEI. CDR3 loop: CASRGDRGGPYEQYF. For the CDR3, the DNA is TGTGCCAGCAGGGGAGACAGGGGAGGCCCCTACGAGCAGTACTTC.

This chain uses TRBV11-2 with TRBJ2-7; weak D call: TRBD1 (5 bases). Trimming removed 4 bases at V and 2 bases at J, with 15 bases between. Germline loops: CDR1 SGHAT, CDR2 FQNNGV. The CDR3 runs to 15 residues. The CDR3 sequence is CASSSGLADTYEQYF. CDR3 in DNA: TGTGCCAGCAGCTCCGGCCTGGCGGACACCTACGAGCAGTACTTC.

This chain uses TRBV19 with TRBJ2-2, with D possibly TRBD1 on 6 matching bases. CDR1 and CDR2 (germline): LNHDA, SQIVND (reference sequence). The CDR3 consists of 17 residues. V lost 7 bases to trimming and J lost 3 bases, with 21 bases between them. The CDR3 DNA reads as TGTGCCAGTACTAACAGGGTTGGGCCGCCGTACACCGGGGAGCTGTTTTTT. Protein sequence: CASTNRVGPPYTGELFF.

This sequence joins TRBV18 and TRBJ1-1, with D tentatively TRBD1 (6 bases). The CDR3 runs 14 residues. CDR1 is KGHSH, CDR2 LQKENI, per germline. V lost 5 bases and J lost 5, with 15 bases in between. Written as DNA, the CDR3 is TGTGCCAGCTCATCTTTGACAGGTGGGACTGAAGCTTTCTTT. This translates into CASSSLTGGTEAFF.

The rearrangement joins TRBV2 to TRBJ2-3; D gene unclear. The CDR3 runs 13 residues. V was pared by 1 base and J by 6 bases, with 8 bases between. The germline V gene has CDR1 SNHLY and CDR2 FYNNEI. CDR3 in DNA: TGTGCCAGCAGTGAAGAAGTGGGGGATACGCAGTATTTT. Translated, it gives CASSEEVGDTQYF.

CDR3 DNA sequence: TGTGCCAGCAGTTACTCAGTGGGGACTAGCTTGGAGACCCAGTACTTC. Its translation is CASSYSVGTSLETQYF. J is TRBJ2-5 and V is TRBV6-5, with 9 bases lining up with TRBD2. CDR1 and CDR2 (germline): MNHEY, SVGAGI. The CDR3 consists of 16 residues. V gave up 0 bases and J gave up 5 bases; unmatched junction bases: 7.

The chain combines TRBV2 with TRBJ2-3; D possibly corresponds to TRBD2 (6 bases). Germline-derived CDR1 and CDR2 are SNHLY and FYNNEI. This CDR3 region has 14 residues. V gave up 5 bases and J gave up 14 bases, with 23 bases separating them. In DNA, the CDR3 is TGTGCCAGCAGTTGGGGGGTTGTACGTAGTAGTCTGTATTTT. Its protein is CASSWGVVRSSLYF.

V gene TRBV5-8 combines with J gene TRBJ1-5; TRBD1 matches 11 bases. This CDR3 has 15 amino acids. Germline CDR1 reads SGHTS; CDR2 reads YDEGEE. V gave up 4 bases and J gave up 4 bases; unmatched junction bases: 4. CDR3 region: CASSPDRGPNQPQHF. The CDR3 bases are TGTGCCAGCAGCCCGGACAGGGGGCCTAATCAGCCCCAGCATTTT.

The rearrangement uses TRBV5-4 and TRBJ2-7; 8 nucleotides line up with TRBD1. J gave up 6 bases and V 4 bases, and 15 bases lay outside the gene matches. Looked up from germline, CDR1 is SGHNT and CDR2 is YYREEE (reference sequence). The CDR3 length is 16 residues. CDR3 loop: CASSARRGRGHGEQYF. Written as DNA, the CDR3 is TGTGCCAGCAGCGCGAGACGGGGCAGGGGGCATGGCGAGCAGTACTTC.

The chain carries TRBV9 and TRBJ1-2, with D uncertain. Germline V CDR1 and CDR2: SGDLS, YYNGEE. The V gene lost 3 bases and the J gene lost 4 bases, with 13 bases spanning the gap. CDR3 length: 14 amino acids. This chain's CDR3 is CASSENNFSYGYTF. The CDR3 DNA reads as TGTGCCAGCAGCGAGAACAATTTTTCCTATGGCTACACCTTC.

This rearrangement joins TRBV30 to TRBJ1-2; D call uncertain. There are 17 residues in the CDR3. Germline lookup yields CDR1 GTSNPN and CDR2 SVGIG (reference sequence). Between the trimmed V and J ends, which lost 0 bases and 2 bases, there was a span of 19 bases. DNA of the CDR3: TGTGCCTGGAGTGTACCCCCCAGTTTAAGGAAAAACTATGGCTACACCTTC. It is translated as CAWSVPPSLRKNYGYTF.

The J gene is TRBJ1-2, the V gene TRBV2; possibly TRBD1 for D (5 bases). Germline CDR1 and CDR2: SNHLY and FYNNEI. V was trimmed by 3 bases and J by 5 bases, leaving 13 bases between them. CDR3 length: 14 amino acids. The CDR3 bases are TGTGCCAGCAGTGATCCCGGGGGAGGATATGGCTACACCTTC. This translates into CASSDPGGGYGYTF.

The genes are TRBV4-3 and TRBJ1-4; no clear D. This CDR3 spans 19 amino acids. Deletions cut 0 bases from V and 0 bases from J, with 17 bases between. Germline values: CDR1 LGHNA, CDR2 YSLEER. The CDR3 sequence is CASSQDRADVFATNEKLFF. The CDR3, as DNA: TGCGCCAGCAGCCAAGATCGCGCAGACGTATTTGCAACTAATGAAAAACTGTTTTTT.

The chain combines TRBV5-1 with TRBJ2-5, with 7 bases fitting TRBD1. Per germline, CDR1 SGHRS and CDR2 YFSETQ. Trimming took 4 bases from V and 4 from J; bases not matched to a gene: 13. CDR3 length equals 16 residues. The CDR3: CASSPDGDRVLETQYF. CDR3 in DNA: TGCGCCAGCAGCCCGGACGGAGACAGGGTTTTAGAGACCCAGTACTTC.